Given below is one TCR beta chain in context. This clone was counted a single time. Its antigen is currently not known. Nothing much larger sits one base from this clone, and base qualities are not available. The immunoSEQ Assay, a bias-controlled multiplex PCR, was used to amplify TCRbeta CDR3 regions from genomic DNA. As for the original processing: The number of nucleated cells in each sample was estimated by amplification of reference gene primers within the assay. Sequence reads were collapsed and filtered to measure the absolute abundance of every unique TCRbeta CDR3 rearrangement. For each sample, productive Simpson clonality was calculated as the square root of Simpson's diversity index over productive rearrangements. The table comes from immuneACCESS by way of TCRdb, which keeps in-frame sequences with V and J called. Part of the clones is missing from these tables; in studies checked, under half for an unresolved V gene and the rest for unknown reasons. That table gives V, J and clone size, and the DNA gave D and trimming. This sample lists under 250,000 clones; around 82% were detected once. The ten top clones hold about 3.6% of the sample.

Participants in the prospective study were enrolled through a virtual design, were aged roughly 18 to 90 years, and lived in about two dozen United States geographic areas. In the prospective study, cohorts were assigned on the basis of participant-reported clinical history obtained from a screening survey and a study questionnaire. Exposed participants were defined as having been in contact with someone with a PCR-confirmed or clinician-diagnosed COVID-19 case within 2 weeks of study entry. Mobile phlebotomists in the prospective study collected whole blood, serum and a nasopharyngeal or oropharyngeal swab from every participant. Additional blood draws and questionnaires over an approximately 2-month period could optionally be provided by prospective study participants. Before DNA extraction, blood samples from the prospective study were shipped at room temperature or frozen. These data come from a study of blood T cell repertoires in COVID-19 (TCRdb year 2020). Regarding the study in general: The collaborator samples originated in the United States, Italy and Spain and spanned the acute and convalescent phases of COVID-19. The samples were drawn from two sources: the first 160 participants of the ongoing ImmuneRACE study, and 950 to 1,500 subjects contributed by 6 global collaborators. Sample metadata almost always included a de-identified subject ID, COVID-19 status, age in years and sex. The repertoires were released in a freely available public database meant as a resource for research on the immune response to SARS-CoV-2. The dataset comprised deeply sampled blood TCRbeta repertoires from subjects exposed to, actively infected with, or recovered from COVID-19. The material from the prospective study consisted of cDNA or gDNA derived from T cells, B-cell-depleted T cells, or PBMCs. HLA class I and class II types, where available, came from metadata supplied by the sample provider rather than from assay-based typing.

Points the paper makes about the study in general: How much clinical and demographic metadata was included differed by source and by participant, and the metadata was provided uncurated.

CDR1 and CDR2 are read off the germline V gene as MDHEN and SYDVKM. Trimming leaves V shorter by 2 bases and J shorter by 4 bases, with the junction holding 4 bases beyond the gene matches. The CDR3 numbers 14 residues from cysteine through phenylalanine. Only the CDR3 DNA is retained, 42 bases long and in frame from the first base. Specimen: PBMCs or T cells enriched from blood (not recorded which). Here the chain combines TRBV28 and TRBJ1-1, with TRBD1 matching 7 junction bases. The clonotype originates from a middle-aged woman who had been exposed to COVID-19. The CDR3 corresponds to CASSLAGQVTEAFF. In nucleotides, the sequence is TGTGCCAGCAGTTTAGCCGGACAGGTCACTGAAGCTTTCTTT.